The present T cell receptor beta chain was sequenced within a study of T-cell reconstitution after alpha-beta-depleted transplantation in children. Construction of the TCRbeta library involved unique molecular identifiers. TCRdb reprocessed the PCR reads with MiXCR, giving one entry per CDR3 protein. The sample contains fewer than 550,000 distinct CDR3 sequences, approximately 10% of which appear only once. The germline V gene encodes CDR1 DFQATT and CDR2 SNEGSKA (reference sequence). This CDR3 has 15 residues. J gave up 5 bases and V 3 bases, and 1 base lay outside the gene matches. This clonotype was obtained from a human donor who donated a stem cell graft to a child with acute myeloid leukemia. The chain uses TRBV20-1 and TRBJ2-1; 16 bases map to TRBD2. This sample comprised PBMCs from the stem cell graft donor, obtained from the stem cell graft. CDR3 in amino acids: CSARGTSGRDNEQFF. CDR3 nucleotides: TGCAGTGCTAGGGGGACTAGCGGGAGGGACAATGAGCAGTTCTTC.